This note documents a single T cell receptor beta chain sequence. These data originate in a study of blood T cell repertoires in COVID-19. As for the study in general: T cells, B-cell-depleted T cells, or PBMCs provided the cDNA or gDNA that served as material.

As handled by the study authors: Estimation of nucleated cell counts relied on the amplification of reference gene primers. The data were produced by immunoSEQ multiplex PCR, yet TCRdb's version contains in-frame clones alone and is incomplete. The DNA gave D and trimming, while V, J and clone size come from that table. The sample holds about 100,000 clones; 75% to 90% are singletons and the top ten take 5.2%. The V end was cut by 6 bases, the J end by 4 bases, with 12 bases between. This CDR3 region has 13 residues. A Seattle source enrolled patients during active infection and followed them longitudinally.

This sequence was found in a woman aged 45-65 years with COVID-19, enrolled during active disease. V is TRBV12-3 or TRBV12-4 and J is TRBJ1-2; D not certain. The sample comprised peripheral blood. CDR3 nucleotides: TGTGCCAGCAGAACCGGGGAGGTCTATGGCTACACCTTC. It specifies CASRTGEVYGYTF.